This T cell receptor (beta chain) was found in a study of long-term antiretroviral therapy in people with HIV. Only a few counts were recorded for this clone. Its target is not known. Version v3.0 of the immunoSEQ assay was performed at survey level. Libraries were prepared by immunoSEQ multiplex PCR; TCRdb keeps only in-frame clonotypes and omits some of them. The table records about 33,000 clones, about 74% of them present only once. Only United States sites treated participants with HIV. General observations from the study: Blood collection from about 2004 to 2018 possibly occurred under older ART regimens.

The CDR3 length is 13 residues. The specimen was unsorted PBMCs, collected 2 years after starting antiretroviral therapy. The clonotype comes from a woman in her 50s with HIV. V and J are TRBV1 and TRBJ2-1; TRBD2, the table's D call, was not compared with the DNA. TRBV1 is a pseudogene. Here the CDR3 reads CTRRGDSYNEQFF. In DNA, the CDR3 is TGCACCCGGAGGGGTGACTCCTACAATGAGCAGTTCTTC.